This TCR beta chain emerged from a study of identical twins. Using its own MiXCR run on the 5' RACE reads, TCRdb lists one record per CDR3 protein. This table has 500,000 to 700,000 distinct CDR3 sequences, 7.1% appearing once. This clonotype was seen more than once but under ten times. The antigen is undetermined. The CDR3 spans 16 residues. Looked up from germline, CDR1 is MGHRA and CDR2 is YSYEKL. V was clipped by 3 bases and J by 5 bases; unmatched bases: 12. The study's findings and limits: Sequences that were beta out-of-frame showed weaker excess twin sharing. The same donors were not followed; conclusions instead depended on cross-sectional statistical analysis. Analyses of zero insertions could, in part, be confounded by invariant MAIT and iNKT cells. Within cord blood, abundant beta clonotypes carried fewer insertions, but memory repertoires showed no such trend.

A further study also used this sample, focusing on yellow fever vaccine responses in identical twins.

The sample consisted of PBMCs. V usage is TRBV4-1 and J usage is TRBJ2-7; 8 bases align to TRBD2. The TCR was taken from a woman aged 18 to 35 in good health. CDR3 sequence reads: CASSQGYIAGINEQYF. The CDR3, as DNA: TGCGCCAGCAGCCAGGGGTACATAGCGGGAATAAACGAGCAGTACTTC.